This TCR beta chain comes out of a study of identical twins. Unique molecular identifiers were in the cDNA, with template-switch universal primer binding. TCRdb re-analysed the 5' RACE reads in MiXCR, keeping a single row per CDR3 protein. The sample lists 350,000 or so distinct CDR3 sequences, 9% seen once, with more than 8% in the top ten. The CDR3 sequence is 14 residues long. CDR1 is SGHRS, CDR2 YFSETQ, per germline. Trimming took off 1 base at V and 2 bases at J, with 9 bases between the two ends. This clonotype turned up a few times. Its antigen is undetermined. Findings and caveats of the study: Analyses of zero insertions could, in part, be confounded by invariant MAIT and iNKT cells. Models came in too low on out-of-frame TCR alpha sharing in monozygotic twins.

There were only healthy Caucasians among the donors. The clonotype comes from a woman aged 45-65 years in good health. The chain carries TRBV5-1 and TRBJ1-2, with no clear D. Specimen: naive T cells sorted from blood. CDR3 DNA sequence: TGCGCCAGCAGCTTGTCCTTGGTAAACTATGGCTACACCTTC. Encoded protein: CASSLSLVNYGYTF.